This TCR beta chain emerged from a study of blood T cell repertoires in COVID-19 (TCRdb year 2020). About the study as a whole: Samples covering the acute and convalescent phases of COVID-19 were provided by collaborators in the United States, Italy and Spain. The repertoires were made available in a free public database intended to serve as a resource for research on the immune response to SARS-CoV-2. The prospective study material was composed of cDNA or gDNA derived from T cells, B-cell-depleted T cells, or PBMCs. The sample metadata nearly always contained a de-identified subject ID, COVID-19 status, age in years and sex. The samples were drawn from the first 160 participants of the ongoing ImmuneRACE study and from 950 to 1,500 subjects provided by 6 global collaborators. The dataset comprised deeply sampled blood TCRbeta repertoires from subjects exposed to, actively infected with, or recovered from COVID-19. Where available, HLA class I and class II types were obtained from metadata supplied by the sample provider rather than from assay-based typing.

V trim: 1 base; J trim: 0 bases; unmatched bases: 7. For CDR1 and CDR2, the germline V gene lists LGHNA and YNFKEQ. The CDR3 has 17 amino acids, counting the end cysteine and phenylalanine. Only CDR3 DNA remains: 51 bases, in frame from the first base. This clone was picked up many times. The antigen it binds to is not known. Per-base quality was not reported, and no clone a single base away is much larger than it. TCRbeta CDR3 regions were amplified from genomic DNA using the immunoSEQ Assay, a bias-controlled multiplex PCR. For the original study's pipeline: The number of nucleated cells in each sample was estimated from the amplification of reference gene primers within the assay. To quantify the absolute abundance of each unique TCRbeta CDR3 rearrangement, sequence reads were collapsed and filtered. Productive Simpson clonality was computed per sample as the square root of Simpson's diversity index over productive rearrangements. The table comes from immuneACCESS by way of TCRdb, which keeps in-frame sequences with V and J called. Part of the clones is missing from these tables; in studies checked, under half for an unresolved V gene and the rest for unknown reasons. From that table come the V and J calls and clone size; the DNA was used to work out D and trimming. This sample lists 120,000 or so clones; over 75% were detected once. The ten largest make up over 25% of the sample.

Points the paper makes about the study in general: Clinical and demographic metadata were provided uncurated, with the amount varying by source and participant.

Whole blood was collected in K2EDTA tubes by collaborating institutions according to the institutions' own protocols. For TCRbeta analysis, collaborators shipped samples as frozen whole blood, isolated PBMCs, or DNA extracted from either of those sample types. This sequence uses TRBV4-2 and TRBJ2-3; TRBD2 lines up with 7 middle nucleotides. The clonotype originates from a woman older than 75 with acute or convalescent COVID-19. Sample: peripheral blood. The DNA sequence is TGTGCCAGCAGCCAAGGGCTTGGCGGGGGAAGCACAGATACGCAGTATTTT. This is translated as CASSQGLGGGSTDTQYF.